The text below deals with one TCR beta chain. With 4 bases removed from V and 3 bases from J, the gap between germline ends came to 19 bases. This CDR3 has 17 amino acids. Per germline, CDR1 MDHEN and CDR2 SYDVKM. Profiling relied on immunoSEQ multiplex PCR, and the TCRdb table lists in-frame clones only, not all of them. Altogether approximately 210,000 clones are present, approximately 93% being singletons, with the ten largest covering about 3.5%. The record originates from a study of T cell responses to AZD1222 COVID-19 vaccine. The rearrangement uses TRBV28 and TRBJ1-5; tentatively, D is TRBD1 (5 bases). The receptor's source is an adult who received the AZD1222 COVID-19 vaccine. Sequenced material: peripheral blood, taken 28 days after the second AZD1222 dose. CDR3 coding DNA: TGTGCCAGCAGTTCTTTGTTGATAGGGGCCCTCAATCAGCCCCAGCATTTT. Residues: CASSSLLIGALNQPQHF.